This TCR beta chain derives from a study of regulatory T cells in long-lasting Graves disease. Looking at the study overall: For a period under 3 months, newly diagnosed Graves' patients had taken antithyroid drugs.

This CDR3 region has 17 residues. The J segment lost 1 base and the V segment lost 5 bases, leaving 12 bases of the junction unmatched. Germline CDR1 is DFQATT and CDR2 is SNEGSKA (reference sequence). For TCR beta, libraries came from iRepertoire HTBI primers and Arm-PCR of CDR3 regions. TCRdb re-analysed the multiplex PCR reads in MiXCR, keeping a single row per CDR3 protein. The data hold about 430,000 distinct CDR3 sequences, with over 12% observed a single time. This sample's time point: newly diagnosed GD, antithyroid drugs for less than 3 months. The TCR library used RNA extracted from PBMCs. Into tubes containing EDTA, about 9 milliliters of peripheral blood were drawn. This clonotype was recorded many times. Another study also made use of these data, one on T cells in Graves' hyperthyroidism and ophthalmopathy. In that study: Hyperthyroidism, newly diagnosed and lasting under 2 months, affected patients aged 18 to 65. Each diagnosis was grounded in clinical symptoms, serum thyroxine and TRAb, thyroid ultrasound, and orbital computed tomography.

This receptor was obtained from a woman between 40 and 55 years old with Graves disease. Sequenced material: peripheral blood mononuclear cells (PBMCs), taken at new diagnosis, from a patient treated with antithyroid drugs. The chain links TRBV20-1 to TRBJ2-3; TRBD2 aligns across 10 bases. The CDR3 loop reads CSAFDTMTSGRTDTQYF. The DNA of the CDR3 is TGCAGTGCTTTCGACACGATGACTAGCGGGCGCACAGATACGCAGTATTTT.